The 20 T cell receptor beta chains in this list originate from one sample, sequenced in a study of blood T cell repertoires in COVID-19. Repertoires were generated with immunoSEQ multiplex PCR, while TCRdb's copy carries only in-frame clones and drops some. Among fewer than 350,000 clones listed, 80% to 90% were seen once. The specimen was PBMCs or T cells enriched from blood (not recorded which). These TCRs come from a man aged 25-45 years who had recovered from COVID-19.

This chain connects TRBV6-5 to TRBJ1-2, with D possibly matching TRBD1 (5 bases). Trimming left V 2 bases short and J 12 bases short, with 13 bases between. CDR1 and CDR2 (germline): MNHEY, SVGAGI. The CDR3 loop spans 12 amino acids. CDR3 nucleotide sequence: TGTGCCAGCAGTTACCCCGGCAGGGCTAACACCTTC. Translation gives CASSYPGRANTF.

The CDR3 DNA is TGTGCCAGCAGTTACGGTTCCGGGCAGGGGGACTATGGCTACACCTTC. Amino acid sequence: CASSYGSGQGDYGYTF. The V and J genes are TRBV6-5 and TRBJ1-2; 7 bases map to TRBD1. This CDR3 spans 16 amino acids. Losses at the gene ends were 2 bases for V and 3 bases for J; bases not matched to a gene: 9. CDR1 is MNHEY, CDR2 SVGAGI, per germline.

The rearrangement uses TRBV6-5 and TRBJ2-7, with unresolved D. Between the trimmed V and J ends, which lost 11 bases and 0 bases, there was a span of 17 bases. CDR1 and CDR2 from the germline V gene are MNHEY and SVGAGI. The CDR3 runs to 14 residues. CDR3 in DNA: TGTGCCGGTAAAAGAGAGATTTACTCCTACGAGCAGTACTTC. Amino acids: CAGKREIYSYEQYF.

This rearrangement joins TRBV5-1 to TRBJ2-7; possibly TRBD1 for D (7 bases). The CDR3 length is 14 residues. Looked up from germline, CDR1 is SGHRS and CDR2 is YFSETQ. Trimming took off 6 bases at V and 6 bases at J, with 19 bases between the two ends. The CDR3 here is CASTKISGGSEQYF. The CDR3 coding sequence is TGCGCCAGCACCAAAATCTCAGGGGGGAGCGAGCAGTACTTC.

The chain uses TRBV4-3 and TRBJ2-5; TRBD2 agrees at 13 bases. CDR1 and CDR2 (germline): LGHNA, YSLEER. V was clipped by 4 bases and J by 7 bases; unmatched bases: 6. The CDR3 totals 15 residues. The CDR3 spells CASSPAGTSGATQYF. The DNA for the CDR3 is TGCGCCAGCAGCCCCGCTGGGACTAGCGGGGCGACCCAGTACTTC.

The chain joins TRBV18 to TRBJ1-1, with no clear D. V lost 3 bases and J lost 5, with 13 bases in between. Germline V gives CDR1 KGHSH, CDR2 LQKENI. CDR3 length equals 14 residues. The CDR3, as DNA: TGTGCCAGCTCACCGGACTCGGATGGGACTGAAGCTTTCTTT. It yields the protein CASSPDSDGTEAFF.

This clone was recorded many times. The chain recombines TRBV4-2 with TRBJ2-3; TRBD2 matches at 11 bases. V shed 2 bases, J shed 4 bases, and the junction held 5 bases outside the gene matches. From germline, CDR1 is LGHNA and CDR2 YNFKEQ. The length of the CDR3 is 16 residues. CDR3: CASSQSETSGADTQYF. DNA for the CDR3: TGTGCCAGCAGCCAATCCGAGACTAGCGGGGCAGATACGCAGTATTTT.

The CDR3, as DNA: TGCGCCAGCAGTGAGGGGGCAGGGGGCACCTACGAGCAGTACTTC. Translating gives CASSEGAGGTYEQYF. The chain couples TRBV10-1 to TRBJ2-7; 8 bases map to TRBD1. Losses at the gene ends were 2 bases for V and 2 bases for J; bases not matched to a gene: 5. This CDR3 is 15 amino acids long. Germline V lookup: CDR1 WNHNN, CDR2 SYGVQD (reference sequence).

CDR3 sequence (DNA): TGTGCCAGCACCCGGGACAGGGGGCCCGGGGAGCTGTTTTTT. Residues: CASTRDRGPGELFF. The chain joins TRBV7-2 to TRBJ2-2; 12 nucleotides match TRBD1. Trimming cost V 7 bases and J 6 bases; bases outside gene matches: 3. The CDR3 extends over 14 amino acids. The germline V gene has CDR1 SGHTA and CDR2 FQGNSA.

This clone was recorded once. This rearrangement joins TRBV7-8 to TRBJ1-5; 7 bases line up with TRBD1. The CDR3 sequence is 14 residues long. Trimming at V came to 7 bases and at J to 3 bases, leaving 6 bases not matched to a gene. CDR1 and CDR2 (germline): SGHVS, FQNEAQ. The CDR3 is CASKDRDFNQPQHF. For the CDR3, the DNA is TGTGCCAGCAAAGACAGGGATTTCAATCAGCCCCAGCATTTT.

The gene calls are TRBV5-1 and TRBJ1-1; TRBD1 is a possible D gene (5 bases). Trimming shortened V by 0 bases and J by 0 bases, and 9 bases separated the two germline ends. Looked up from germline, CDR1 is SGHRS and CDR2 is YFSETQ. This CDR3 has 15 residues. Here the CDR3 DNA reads TGCGCCAGCAGCTTGGATGGGGGGATGAACACTGAAGCTTTCTTT. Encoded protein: CASSLDGGMNTEAFF.

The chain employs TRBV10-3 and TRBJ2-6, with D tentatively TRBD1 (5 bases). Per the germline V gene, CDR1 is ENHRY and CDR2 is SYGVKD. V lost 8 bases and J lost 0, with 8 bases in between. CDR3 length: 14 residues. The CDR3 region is CAIQGHSGANVLTF. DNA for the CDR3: TGTGCCATCCAGGGTCACTCTGGGGCCAACGTCCTGACTTTC.

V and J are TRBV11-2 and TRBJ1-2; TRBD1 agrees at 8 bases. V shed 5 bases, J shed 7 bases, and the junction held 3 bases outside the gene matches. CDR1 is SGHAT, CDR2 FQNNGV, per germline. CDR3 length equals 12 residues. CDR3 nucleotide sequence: TGTGCCAGCAGCGGACAGGGATTTGGCTACACCTTC. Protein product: CASSGQGFGYTF.

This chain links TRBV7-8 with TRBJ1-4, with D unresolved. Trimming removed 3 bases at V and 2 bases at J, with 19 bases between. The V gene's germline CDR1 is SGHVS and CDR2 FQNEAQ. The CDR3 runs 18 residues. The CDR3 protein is CASSFGVKASGTNEKLFF. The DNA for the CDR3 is TGTGCCAGCAGCTTCGGGGTCAAAGCCTCGGGCACTAATGAAAAACTGTTTTTT.

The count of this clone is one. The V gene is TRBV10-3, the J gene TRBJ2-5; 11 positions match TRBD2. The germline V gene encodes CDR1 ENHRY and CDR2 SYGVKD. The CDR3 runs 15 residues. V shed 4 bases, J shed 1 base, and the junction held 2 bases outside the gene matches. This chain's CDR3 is CAISGLAGIQETQYF. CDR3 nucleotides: TGTGCCATCAGTGGACTAGCGGGGATCCAAGAGACCCAGTACTTC.

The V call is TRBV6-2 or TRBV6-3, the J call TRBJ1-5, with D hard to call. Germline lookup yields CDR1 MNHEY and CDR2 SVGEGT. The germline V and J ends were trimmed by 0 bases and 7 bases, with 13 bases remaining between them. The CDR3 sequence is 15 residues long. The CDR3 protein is CASSYSGVQGQPQHF. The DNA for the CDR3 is TGTGCCAGCAGTTACTCAGGAGTACAAGGACAGCCCCAGCATTTT.

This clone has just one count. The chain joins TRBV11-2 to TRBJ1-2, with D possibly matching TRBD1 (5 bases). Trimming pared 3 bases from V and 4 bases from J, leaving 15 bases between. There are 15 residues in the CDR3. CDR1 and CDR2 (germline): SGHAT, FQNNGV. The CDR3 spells CASSFQPAGGYGYTF. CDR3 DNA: TGTGCCAGCAGCTTTCAACCGGCCGGGGGCTATGGCTACACCTTC.

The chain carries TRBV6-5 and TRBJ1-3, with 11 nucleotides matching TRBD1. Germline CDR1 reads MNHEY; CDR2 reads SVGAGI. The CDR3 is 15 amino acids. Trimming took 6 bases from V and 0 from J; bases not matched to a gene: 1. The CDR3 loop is CASRGTGGSGNTIYF. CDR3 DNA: TGTGCCAGCAGAGGGACAGGGGGCTCTGGAAACACCATATATTTT.

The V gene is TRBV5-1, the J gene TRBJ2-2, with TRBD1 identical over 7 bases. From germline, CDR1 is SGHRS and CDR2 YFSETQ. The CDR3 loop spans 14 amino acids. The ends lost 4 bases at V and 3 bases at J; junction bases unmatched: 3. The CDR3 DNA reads TGCGCCAGCAGCCGAACAGGGGACACCGGGGAGCTGTTTTTT. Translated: CASSRTGDTGELFF.

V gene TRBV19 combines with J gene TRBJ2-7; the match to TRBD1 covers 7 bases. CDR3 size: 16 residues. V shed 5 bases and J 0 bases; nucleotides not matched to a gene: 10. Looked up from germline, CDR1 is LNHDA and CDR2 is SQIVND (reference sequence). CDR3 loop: CASSGPDRESSYEQYF. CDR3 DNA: TGTGCCAGTAGTGGCCCCGACAGGGAAAGCTCCTACGAGCAGTACTTC.